What follows is one T cell receptor (beta chain) and its context. Its antigen is not identified. The data originate from a study of STAT3 mutations in large granular lymphocyte leukemia. Study information: Canonical activating STAT3 mutations were detected in roughly half of the longitudinally sequenced T-LGLL patients.

TCRbeta libraries averaged about 40,773 productive templates per sample. The table came from immunoSEQ multiplex PCR; TCRdb's copy has only in-frame clones and leaves some out. The sample carries roughly 30,000 clones, over 60% recorded once. General study findings and limits: Samples missed the first appearance of the clone. Variable sampling intervals and differing treatment regimens complicated linking therapy response to TCR clonal burden changes. Every T-cell large granular lymphocyte leukemia patient had at least one immunodominant TCR beta clonotype.

Sequencing input: peripheral blood mononuclear cells. This clonotype originated in a woman aged 45-65 years with T-cell large granular lymphocyte leukemia. Some clones in this sample may be carry-over from other donors' samples.

CDR3: CASSRIQGKETQYF. For the CDR3, the DNA is TGTGCCAGCAGCCGAATACAGGGAAAAGAGACCCAGTACTTC. V and J are TRBV7-2 and TRBJ2-5; D is possibly TRBD1 (6 bases). This CDR3 comprises 14 residues. V was trimmed by 5 bases and J by 3 bases, leaving 13 bases between them. The germline CDR1 and CDR2 sequences are SGHTA and FQGNSA.